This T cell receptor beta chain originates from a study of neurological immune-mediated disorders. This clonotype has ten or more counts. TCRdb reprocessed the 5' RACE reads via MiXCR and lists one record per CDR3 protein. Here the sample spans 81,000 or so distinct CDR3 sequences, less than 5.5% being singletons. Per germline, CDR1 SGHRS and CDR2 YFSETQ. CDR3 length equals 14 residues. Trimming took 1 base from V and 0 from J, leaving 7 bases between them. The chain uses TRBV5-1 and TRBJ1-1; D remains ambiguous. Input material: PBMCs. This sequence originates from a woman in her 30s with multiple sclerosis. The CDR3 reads CASSLSPVNTEAFF. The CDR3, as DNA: TGCGCCAGCAGCTTGTCGCCGGTGAACACTGAAGCTTTCTTT.